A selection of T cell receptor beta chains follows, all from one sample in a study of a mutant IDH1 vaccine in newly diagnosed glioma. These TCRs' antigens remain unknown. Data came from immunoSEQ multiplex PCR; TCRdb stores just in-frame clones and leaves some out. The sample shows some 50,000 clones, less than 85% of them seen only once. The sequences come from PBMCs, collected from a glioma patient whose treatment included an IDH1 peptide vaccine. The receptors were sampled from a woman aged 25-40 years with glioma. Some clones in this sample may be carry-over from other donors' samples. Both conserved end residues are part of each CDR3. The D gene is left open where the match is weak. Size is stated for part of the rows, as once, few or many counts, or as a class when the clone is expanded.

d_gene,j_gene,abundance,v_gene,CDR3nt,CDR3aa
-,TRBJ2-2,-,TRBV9,TGTGCCAGCAGCGTTGGGTGGGGCCTGTCCACCGGGGAGCTGTTTTTT,CASSVGWGLSTGELFF
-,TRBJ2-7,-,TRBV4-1,TGCGCCAGCAGCCAAGATCGGGCGGGCGCAACTGGGTCCTACGAGCAGTACTTC,CASSQDRAGATGSYEQYF
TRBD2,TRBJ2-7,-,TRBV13,TGTGCCAGCAGCTTAGGCCTGGCGGGAGGGCCGGGGGGCGAGCAGTACTTC,CASSLGLAGGPGGEQYF
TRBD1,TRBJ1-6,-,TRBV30,TGTGCCTGGAGCGGGACAGGGGAGTGGAGTTCACCCCTCCACTTT,CAWSGTGEWSSPLHF
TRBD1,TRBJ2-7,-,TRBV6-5,TGTGCCAGCAGTAGAAGGGGACAGGGGTCCTACGAGCAGTACTTC,CASSRRGQGSYEQYF
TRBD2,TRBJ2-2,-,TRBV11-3,TGTGCCAGCAGCCTCGGGGGGGCTAGCGGGAGGTTCGGACGGACCGGGGAGCTGTTTTTT,CASSLGGASGRFGRTGELFF
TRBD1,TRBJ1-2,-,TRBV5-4,TGTGCCAGCAGCTTGGTTGGGACAGGGGTTGGCTACACCTTC,CASSLVGTGVGYTF
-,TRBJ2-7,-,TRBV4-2,TGTGCCAGCAGCCCCCCCGGACTCTCCATGGAGCAGTACTTC,CASSPPGLSMEQYF
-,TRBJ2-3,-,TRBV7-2,TGTGCCAGCAGCCTCAGGACAGATACGCAGTATTTT,CASSLRTDTQYF
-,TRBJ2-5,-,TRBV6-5,TGTGCCAGCAGCCTCCAAGAGACCCAGTACTTC,CASSLQETQYF
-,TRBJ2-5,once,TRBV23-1,TGCGCCAGCAGTCAACGAGGCACTCCCATCGAGACCCAGTACTTC,CASSQRGTPIETQYF
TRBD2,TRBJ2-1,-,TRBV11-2,TGTGCCAGCAGCTCCACTACTAGCGGGAGGGCCAGGGAGCAGTTCTTC,CASSSTTSGRAREQFF
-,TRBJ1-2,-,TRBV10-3,TGTGCCATCAGTGAAGATCAGGGGACCAACATACTTGTCTATGGCTACACCTTC,CAISEDQGTNILVYGYTF
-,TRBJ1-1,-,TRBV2,TGTGCCAGCATCCAAAGGGGTACTGAAGCTTTCTTT,CASIQRGTEAFF
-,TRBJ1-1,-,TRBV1,TGCACCAGCAGCCATCTCAAGAACACTGAAGCTTTCTTT,CTSSHLKNTEAFF
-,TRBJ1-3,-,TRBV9,TGTGCCAGCAGCCTAGAGAGGGGTTTGCATTTT,CASSLERGLHF
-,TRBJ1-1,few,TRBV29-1,TGCAGCGTTGAAGATATGGGGGAAACTGAAGCTTTCTTT,CSVEDMGETEAFF
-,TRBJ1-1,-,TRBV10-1,TGCGCCAGCAGTGACCCCCCGGACTCCGGAGGGGCTTTCTTT,CASSDPPDSGGAFF
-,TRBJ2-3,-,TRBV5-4,TGTGCCAGCAGCTTGGTCTCTCGGGGGACCACCGTGACTAGCACAGATACGCAGTATTTT,CASSLVSRGTTVTSTDTQYF
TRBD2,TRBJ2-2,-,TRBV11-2,TGTGCCAGCAGCCCCTCGGGGGGGAGTGGAACCGGGGAGCTGTTTTTT,CASSPSGGSGTGELFF
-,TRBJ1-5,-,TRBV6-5,TGTGCCAGCAGTTACTCCTCAGGGAAGGGGCAGCCCCAGCATTTT,CASSYSSGKGQPQHF
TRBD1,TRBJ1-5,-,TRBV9,TGTGCCAGCAGCGTAGTGTCGGTGCAACAGGGGGGCAATCAGCCCCAGCATTTT,CASSVVSVQQGGNQPQHF
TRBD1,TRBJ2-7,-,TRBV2,TGTGCCAGCAGCGCGACAGGGCCGAGCTCCTACGAGCAGTACTTC,CASSATGPSSYEQYF
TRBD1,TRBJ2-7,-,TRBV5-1,TGCGCCAGCAGCTTTTCAGGGGGCGAGCAGTACTTC,CASSFSGGEQYF
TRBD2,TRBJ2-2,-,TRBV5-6,TGTGCCAGCAGGGGACTAGAGCGGGCCGGGGAGCTGTTTTTT,CASRGLERAGELFF
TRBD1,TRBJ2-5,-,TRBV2,TGTGCCAGCAGTGATCCGTTACGACAGGGGCCAGAGACCCAGTACTTC,CASSDPLRQGPETQYF
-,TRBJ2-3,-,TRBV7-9,TGTGCCAGCAGCCCGGGACGGCTGAGGGATACGCAGTATTTT,CASSPGRLRDTQYF
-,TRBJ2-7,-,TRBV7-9,TGTGCCAGCAGCTTAGGCCGCGAGCAGTACTTC,CASSLGREQYF
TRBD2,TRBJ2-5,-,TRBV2,TGTGCCAGCAGGGGGACTAGCGGGGCTCAAGAGACCCAGTACTTC,CASRGTSGAQETQYF
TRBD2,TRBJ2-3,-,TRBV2,TGTGCCAGCAGTGAAAACGGGAGGCCGGGAGATACGCAGTATTTT,CASSENGRPGDTQYF
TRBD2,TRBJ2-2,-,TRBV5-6,TGTGCCAGCAGCCTCCGGACTAGCGGGAGGGGAAACACCGGGGAGCTGTTTTTT,CASSLRTSGRGNTGELFF
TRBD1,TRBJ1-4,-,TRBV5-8,TGTGCCAGCAGGTCCGGGACAGGGTTCGGGAAACTGTTTTTT,CASRSGTGFGKLFF
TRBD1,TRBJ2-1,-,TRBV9,TGTGCCAGCAGCCAAGACAGGGGTCCGGCCAATGAGCAGTTCTTC,CASSQDRGPANEQFF
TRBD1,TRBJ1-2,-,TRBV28,TGTGCCAGCAGTTTTGCCCAGGGGGCGCTTGCCTATGGCTACACCTTC,CASSFAQGALAYGYTF
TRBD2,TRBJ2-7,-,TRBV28,TGTGCCAGCAGTTCGGGGGGGACCTACGAGCAGTACTTC,CASSSGGTYEQYF
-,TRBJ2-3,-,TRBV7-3,TGTGCCAGCAGTACAAGGACAGATACGCAGTATTTT,CASSTRTDTQYF
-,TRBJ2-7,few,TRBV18,TGTGCCAGCTCACCACAGTCCTACGAGCAGTACTTC,CASSPQSYEQYF
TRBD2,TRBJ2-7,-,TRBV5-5,TGTGCCAGCAGCTCGGGGGGGGGCTTTCCCTACGAGCAGTACTTC,CASSSGGGFPYEQYF
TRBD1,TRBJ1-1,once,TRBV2,TGTGCCAGCAGTGCCAGACAGGGTTACACTGAAGCTTTCTTT,CASSARQGYTEAFF
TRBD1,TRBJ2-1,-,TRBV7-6,TGTGCCAGCAGTCCTTCAGGGGGCGCCTACAATGAGCAGTTCTTC,CASSPSGGAYNEQFF
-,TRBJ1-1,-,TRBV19,TGTGCCAGTAGGACAGTTTACAGGGACGAGGGCACTGAAGCTTTCTTT,CASRTVYRDEGTEAFF
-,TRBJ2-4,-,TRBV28,TGTGCCAGCAGTTTTGAGGGGACGGATAAAAACATTCAGTACTTC,CASSFEGTDKNIQYF
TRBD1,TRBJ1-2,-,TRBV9,TGTGCCAGCAGCCCAGGGACAGGCTCTCACGGGGGCTACACCTTC,CASSPGTGSHGGYTF
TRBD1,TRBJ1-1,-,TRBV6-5,TGTGCCAGCAGTGGACAGGGTGGTTATGCTGAAGCTTTCTTT,CASSGQGGYAEAFF
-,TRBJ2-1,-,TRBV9,TGTGCCAGCAGCGCCCGGGACTCCGGAGGTGAGCAGTTCTTC,CASSARDSGGEQFF
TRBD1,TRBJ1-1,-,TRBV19,TGTGCCAGTAGTGTCGGACAGGGGAACACTGAAGCTTTCTTT,CASSVGQGNTEAFF
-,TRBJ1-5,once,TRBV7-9,TGTGCCAGCAGCTACCGGGGTAGCAATCAGCCCCAGCATTTT,CASSYRGSNQPQHF
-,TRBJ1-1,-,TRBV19,TGTGCCAGTAGTAATGATGGGAGTAACACTGAAGCTTTCTTT,CASSNDGSNTEAFF
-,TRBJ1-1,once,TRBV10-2,TGCGCCATCCGGGACCCTAGTGTGAACACTGAAGCTTTCTTT,CAIRDPSVNTEAFF
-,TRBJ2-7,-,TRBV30,TGTGCCTGGAGACAGGCTACCTACGAGCAGTACTTC,CAWRQATYEQYF
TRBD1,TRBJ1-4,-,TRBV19,TGTGCCAGTAGTACCCAGGGGGCGGGTGAAAAACTGTTTTTT,CASSTQGAGEKLFF
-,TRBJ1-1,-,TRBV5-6,TGTGCCAGCACGTGGGGGGGGGCTGGCACTGAAGCTTTCTTT,CASTWGGAGTEAFF
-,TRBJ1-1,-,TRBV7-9,TGTGCCAGCAGCTTAGATTTGGGTGGTGAAGCTTTCTTT,CASSLDLGGEAFF
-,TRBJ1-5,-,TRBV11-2,TGTGCCAGCAGCTCCGGACACCTGGGAAGCAATCAGCCCCAGCATTTT,CASSSGHLGSNQPQHF
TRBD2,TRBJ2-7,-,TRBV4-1,TGCGCCAGCAGCATACTAGCGGACCTATACGGCGCTTACTCCTACGAGCAGTACTTC,CASSILADLYGAYSYEQYF
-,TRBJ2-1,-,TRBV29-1,TGCAGCGTTTCGGTGGCGGGACGCAATGAGCAGTTCTTC,CSVSVAGRNEQFF
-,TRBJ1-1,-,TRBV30,TGTGCCTGGAGTGCGCAAGACAGGAACACTGAAGCTTTCTTT,CAWSAQDRNTEAFF
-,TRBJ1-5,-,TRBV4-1,TGCGCCAGCAGCCAAGATCTGAATCAGCCCCAGCATTTT,CASSQDLNQPQHF